The 17 T cell receptor beta chains presented below share a single source sample, sequenced in a study of cytomegalovirus exposure and HLA in healthy donors. PCR used 60 Vbeta primers and 13 Jbeta primers. Assay: immunoSEQ multiplex PCR; the TCRdb copy retains only in-frame clones and omits some. The sample yields tens of thousands of clones, roughly 70% seen once. Specimen: PBMCs. These receptors all stem from a woman in her forties or fifties in good health and CMV-seropositive.

This clone has only one observation. The chain recombines TRBV6-6 with TRBJ2-5; 7 bases match TRBD2. The J call may not be correct, given that the DNA end is closer to TRBJ2-7. The CDR3 is 13 residues long. CDR1 is MNHNY and CDR2 is SVGAGI in the germline V gene (reference sequence). CDR3: CASSSAGVYEQYF. The CDR3 DNA sequence: TGTGCCAGCAGTTCGGCGGGAGTCTACGAGCAGTACTTC.

This clone was recorded only once. CDR3 amino acids: CASSITTDTYGYTF. The CDR3 DNA is TGTGCCAGCAGCATCACGACAGATACCTATGGCTACACCTTC. The chain carries TRBV9 and TRBJ1-2; D may be TRBD1 (5 bases). The germline gives CDR1 SGDLS, CDR2 YYNGEE. The V end was cut by 4 bases, the J end by 4 bases, with 14 bases between. The CDR3 extends over 14 amino acids.

The chain links TRBV28 to TRBJ1-2; TRBD1 agrees at 7 bases. The germline V gene encodes CDR1 MDHEN and CDR2 SYDVKM. The CDR3 runs 15 residues. Trimming removed 7 bases from V and 8 bases from J; junction bases left unmatched: 16. The CDR3 reads CASTPPGTVHLGYTF. Here the CDR3 DNA reads TGTGCCAGCACACCCCCCGGGACAGTTCACTTAGGCTACACCTTC.

This clone appeared a single time. This chain joins TRBV5-4 and TRBJ1-1; TRBD1 matches at 7 bases. CDR1 is SGHNT and CDR2 is YYREEE in the germline V gene (reference sequence). The J segment lost 1 base and the V segment lost 4 bases, leaving 7 bases of the junction unmatched. This CDR3 has 15 residues. The DNA of the CDR3 is TGTGCCAGCAGCCGTCCCGGGACAGCGAACACTGAAGCTTTCTTT. It translates to CASSRPGTANTEAFF.

The chain has TRBV2 and TRBJ2-1; TRBD2 aligns across 10 bases. V shed 5 bases, J shed 7 bases, and the junction held 2 bases outside the gene matches. CDR1 and CDR2 (germline): SNHLY, FYNNEI. The CDR3 contains 13 residues. The CDR3 sequence is CASSLLAGNEQFF. CDR3 sequence (DNA): TGTGCCAGCAGTTTACTAGCGGGGAATGAGCAGTTCTTC.

V gene TRBV14 combines with J gene TRBJ2-2, with a tentative D call TRBD1 (5 bases). The V end lost 2 bases, the J end lost 4 bases, and 8 bases lay between the germline ends. The V gene's germline CDR1 is SGHDN and CDR2 FVKESK. The CDR3 loop spans 14 amino acids. CDR3 sequence reads: CASSQLRATGELFF. CDR3 bases: TGTGCCAGCAGCCAACTCAGGGCCACCGGGGAGCTGTTTTTT. Full variable domain (missing parts from reference TRBV14 and TRBJ2-2): EAGVTQFPSHSVIEKGQTVTLRCDPISGHDNLYWYRRVMGKEIKFLLHFVKESKQDESGMPNNRFLAERTGGTYSTLKVQPAELEDSGVYFCASSQLRATGELFFGEGSRLTVL.

This chain joins TRBV4-1 and TRBJ1-2; TRBD1 aligns across 8 bases. Trimming took 4 bases from V and 8 from J; bases not matched to a gene: 9. This CDR3 comprises 14 residues. The V gene's germline CDR1 is MGHRA and CDR2 YSYEKL. CDR3 amino acids: CASSPDRASRGYTF. The DNA of the CDR3 is TGCGCCAGCAGCCCGGACAGGGCGTCGAGGGGCTACACCTTC.

The chain recombines TRBV9 with TRBJ2-5; TRBD2 is a possible D gene (7 bases). Germline lookup yields CDR1 SGDLS and CDR2 YYNGEE. V lost 4 bases and J lost 5, with 18 bases in between. This CDR3 comprises 15 residues. For the CDR3, the DNA is TGTGCCAGCAGCCAGTGGGGGCAGGGAGGGGAGACCCAGTACTTC. This sequence encodes CASSQWGQGGETQYF.

As to this clone: Other DNA sequences in this sample translate to the same CDR3. The chain joins TRBV18 to TRBJ1-1; TRBD1 aligns across 7 bases. V gave up 3 bases and J gave up 4 bases; unmatched junction bases: 14. Germline lookup yields CDR1 KGHSH and CDR2 LQKENI. The CDR3 is 17 amino acids. The CDR3 DNA sequence: TGTGCCAGCTCACCCTTTGATAGGGGGCTTCTCCCCACTGAAGCTTTCTTT. Translated: CASSPFDRGLLPTEAFF.

The chain couples TRBV7-2 to TRBJ2-7, with D possibly matching TRBD1 (6 bases). Deletions cut 2 bases from V and 1 base from J, with 12 bases between. The CDR3 spans 15 residues. The germline gives CDR1 SGHTA, CDR2 FQGNSA. CDR3 DNA sequence: TGTGCCAGCAGCTTATTCAGGGGAGCATCCTACGAGCAGTACTTC. Its translation is CASSLFRGASYEQYF.

V usage is TRBV4-2 and J usage is TRBJ2-3; 10 nucleotides line up with TRBD2. The germline V gene has CDR1 LGHNA and CDR2 YNFKEQ. The CDR3 loop spans 16 amino acids. The V segment lost 3 bases and the J segment 1 base; nucleotides outside the gene matches: 4. CDR3 region: CASSQAGLAGTDTQYF. Here the CDR3 DNA reads TGTGCCAGCAGCCAGGCTGGACTAGCGGGCACAGATACGCAGTATTTT.

The chain recombines TRBV2 with TRBJ2-4, with 7 bases matching TRBD1. With V trimmed by 6 bases and J by 15 bases, 5 bases remained unmatched. Germline values: CDR1 SNHLY, CDR2 FYNNEI. This CDR3 contains 10 residues. In nucleotides, the CDR3 is TGTGCCAGCAGCGGGACAGTCGCGTACTTC. This encodes CASSGTVAYF.

This chain uses TRBV6-1 with TRBJ1-2; D possibly corresponds to TRBD1 (5 bases). The CDR3 totals 14 residues. Trimming pared 4 bases from V and 4 bases from J, leaving 13 bases between. Germline V gene data show CDR1 as MNHNS and CDR2 as SASEGT. The CDR3 coding sequence is TGTGCCAGCAGTGGAAGAGACAGACCCTATGGCTACACCTTC. This gives the protein CASSGRDRPYGYTF.

The V gene is TRBV19, the J gene TRBJ2-3, with a tentative D call TRBD2 (6 bases). Trimming pared 0 bases from V and 4 bases from J, leaving 11 bases between. This CDR3 has 15 residues. Germline CDR1 is LNHDA and CDR2 is SQIVND (reference sequence). The CDR3 bases are TGTGCCAGTAGTATAGAGGCGCGCGGGGCAGATACGCAGTATTTT. It translates to CASSIEARGADTQYF.

This chain joins TRBV7-9 and TRBJ2-7; D is unclear. The CDR3 spans 13 residues. V gave up 3 bases and J gave up 5 bases, with 11 bases separating them. Germline V CDR1 and CDR2: SEHNR, FQNEAQ (reference sequence). CDR3 in DNA: TGTGCCAGCAGCTTTCTTGCGGTAAACGAGCAGTACTTC. Translation: CASSFLAVNEQYF. Based on the CDR3 plus reference TRBV7-9 and TRBJ2-7, the full variable domain is DTGVSQNPRHKITKRGQNVTFRCDPISEHNRLYWYRQTLGQGPEFLTYFQNEAQLEKSRLLSDRFSAERPKGSFSTLEIQRTEQGDSAMYLCASSFLAVNEQYFGPGTRLTVT.

V usage is TRBV2 and J usage is TRBJ1-5, with D perhaps TRBD1 (5 bases). The CDR3 contains 14 residues. V shed 6 bases and J shed 8 bases, with 17 bases lying between them. CDR1 and CDR2 (germline): SNHLY, FYNNEI. The CDR3 DNA reads as TGTGCCAGCAGGATCAGGGCGTCCGGTGAGCCCCAGCATTTT. Its translation is CASRIRASGEPQHF.

This CDR3 is CASSQDPTQGRGSPLHF. The CDR3 DNA follows: TGTGCCAGCAGCCAAGATCCCACACAGGGTAGGGGATCACCCCTCCACTTT. This chain joins TRBV4-2 and TRBJ1-6, with D possibly matching TRBD1 (6 bases). The CDR3 has 17 residues. V dropped 0 bases and J dropped 10 bases, with 19 bases sitting between them. Germline V gene lookup returns CDR1 LGHNA and CDR2 YNFKEQ.